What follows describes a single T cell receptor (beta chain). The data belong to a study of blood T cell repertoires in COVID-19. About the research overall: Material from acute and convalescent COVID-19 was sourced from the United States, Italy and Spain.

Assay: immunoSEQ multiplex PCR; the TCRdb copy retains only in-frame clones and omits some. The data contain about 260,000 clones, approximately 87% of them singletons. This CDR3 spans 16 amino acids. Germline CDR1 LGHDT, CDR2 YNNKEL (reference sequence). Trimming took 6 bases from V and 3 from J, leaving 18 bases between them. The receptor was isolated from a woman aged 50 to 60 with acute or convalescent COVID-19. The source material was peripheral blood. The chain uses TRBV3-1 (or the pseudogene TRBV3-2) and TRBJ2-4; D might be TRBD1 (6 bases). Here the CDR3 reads CASSDDRQAYKNIQYF. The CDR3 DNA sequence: TGTGCCAGCAGTGACGACAGACAGGCCTACAAAAACATTCAGTACTTC.